This paragraph covers one TCR beta chain sequence. Profiled with immunoSEQ multiplex PCR; TCRdb holds only in-frame clones, not every one. The sample lists around 100,000 clones, about nine tenths occurring once. The V and J ends lost 0 bases and 9 bases respectively, with 15 bases between them. CDR3 length: 16 amino acids. Germline CDR1 reads LGHNA; CDR2 reads YSLEER. These data originate in a study of control samples from healthy donors and cancer patients. Sequences were obtained from blood. The chain joins TRBV4-3 to TRBJ1-6, with D tentatively TRBD1 (5 bases). The receptor comes from a woman aged 70-85 years in good health. In DNA, the CDR3 is TGCGCCAGCAGCCAAGATCGGTTGACAGCGGGTTCACCCCTCCACTTT. It translates to CASSQDRLTAGSPLHF.